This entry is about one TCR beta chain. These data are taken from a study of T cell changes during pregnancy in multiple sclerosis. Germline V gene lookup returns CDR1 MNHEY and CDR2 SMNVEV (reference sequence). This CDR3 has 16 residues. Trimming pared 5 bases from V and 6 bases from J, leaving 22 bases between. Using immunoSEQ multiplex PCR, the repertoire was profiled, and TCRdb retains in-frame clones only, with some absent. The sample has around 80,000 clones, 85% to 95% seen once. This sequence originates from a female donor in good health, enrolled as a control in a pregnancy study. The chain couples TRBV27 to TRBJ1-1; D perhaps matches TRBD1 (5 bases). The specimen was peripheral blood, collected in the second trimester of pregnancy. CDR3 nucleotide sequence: TGTGCCAGCAGTGTTCAGGGCCCCGTGATTCACTCTGAAGCTTTCTTT. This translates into CASSVQGPVIHSEAFF.